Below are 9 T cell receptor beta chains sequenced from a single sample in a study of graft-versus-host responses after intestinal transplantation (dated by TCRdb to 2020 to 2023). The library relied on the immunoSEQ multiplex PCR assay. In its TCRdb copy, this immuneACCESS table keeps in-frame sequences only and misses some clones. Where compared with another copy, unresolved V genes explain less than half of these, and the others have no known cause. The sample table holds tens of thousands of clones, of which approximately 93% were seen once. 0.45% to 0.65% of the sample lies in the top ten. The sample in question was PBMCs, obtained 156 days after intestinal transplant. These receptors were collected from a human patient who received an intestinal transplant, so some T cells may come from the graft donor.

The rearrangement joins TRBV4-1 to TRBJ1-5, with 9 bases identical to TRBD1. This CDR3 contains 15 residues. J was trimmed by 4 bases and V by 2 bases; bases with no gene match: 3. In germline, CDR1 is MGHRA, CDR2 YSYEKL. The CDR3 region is CASSQFGQGNQPQHF. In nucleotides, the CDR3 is TGCGCCAGCAGCCAATTTGGACAGGGGAATCAGCCCCAGCATTTT.

The CDR3 loop reads CASSDSKLGRDTGNSPLHF. The CDR3 nucleotides read TGTGCCAGCAGTGACTCGAAGCTGGGCAGGGATACGGGGAATTCACCCCTCCACTTT. V usage is TRBV6-4 and J usage is TRBJ1-6; TRBD1 is a possible D gene (5 bases). The CDR3 consists of 19 residues. Between the trimmed V and J ends, which lost 0 bases and 7 bases, there was a span of 22 bases. CDR1 and CDR2 from the germline V gene are MRHNA and SNTAGT.

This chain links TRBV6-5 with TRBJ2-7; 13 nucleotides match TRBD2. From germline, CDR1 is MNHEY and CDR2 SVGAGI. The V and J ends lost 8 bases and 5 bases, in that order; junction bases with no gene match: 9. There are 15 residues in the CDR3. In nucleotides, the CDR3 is TGTGCCAGCGCCCGGACTAGCGGGAGTAGGGACGAGCAGTACTTC. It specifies CASARTSGSRDEQYF.

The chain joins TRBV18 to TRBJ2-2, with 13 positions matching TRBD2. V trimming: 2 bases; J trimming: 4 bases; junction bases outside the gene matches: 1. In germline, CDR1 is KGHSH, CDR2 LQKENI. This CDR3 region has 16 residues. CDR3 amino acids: CASSPRLAGGTGELFF. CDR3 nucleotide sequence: TGTGCCAGCTCACCAAGACTAGCGGGAGGCACCGGGGAGCTGTTTTTT. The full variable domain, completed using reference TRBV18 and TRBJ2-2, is NAGVMQNPRHLVRRRGQEARLRCSPMKGHSHVYWYRQLPEEGLKFMVYLQKENIIDESGMPKERFSAEFPKEGPSILRIQQVVRGDSAAYFCASSPRLAGGTGELFFGEGSRLTVL.

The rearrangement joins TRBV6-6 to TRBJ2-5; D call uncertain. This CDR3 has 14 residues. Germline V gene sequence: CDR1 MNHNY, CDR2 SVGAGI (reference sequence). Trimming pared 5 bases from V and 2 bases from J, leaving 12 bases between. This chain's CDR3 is CASSGIGYQETQYF. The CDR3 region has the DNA TGTGCCAGCAGTGGTATTGGCTATCAAGAGACCCAGTACTTC.

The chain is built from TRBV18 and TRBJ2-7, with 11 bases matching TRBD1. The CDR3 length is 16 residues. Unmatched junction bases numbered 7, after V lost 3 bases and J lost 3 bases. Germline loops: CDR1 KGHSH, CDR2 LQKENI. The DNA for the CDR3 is TGTGCCAGCTCACCTCGGGACAGGGGGTCGAACTACGAGCAGTACTTC. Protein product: CASSPRDRGSNYEQYF.

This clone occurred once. CDR3 bases: TGTGCCAGCAGTGAAGCTGGGGGGTTGGAGCCCCAGCATTTT. Its protein product is CASSEAGGLEPQHF. The chain has TRBV6-1 and TRBJ1-5; tentatively, D is TRBD1 (5 bases). CDR1 and CDR2 from the germline V gene are MNHNS and SASEGT. Trimming took 0 bases from V and 8 from J, leaving 11 bases between them. The CDR3 spans 14 residues.

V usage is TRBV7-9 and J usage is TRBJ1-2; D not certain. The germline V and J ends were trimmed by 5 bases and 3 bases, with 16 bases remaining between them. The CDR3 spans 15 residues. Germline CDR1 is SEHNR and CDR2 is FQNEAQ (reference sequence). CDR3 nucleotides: TGTGCCAGCAGCGAAAACTTGCAGATCGACTATGGCTACACCTTC. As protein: CASSENLQIDYGYTF.

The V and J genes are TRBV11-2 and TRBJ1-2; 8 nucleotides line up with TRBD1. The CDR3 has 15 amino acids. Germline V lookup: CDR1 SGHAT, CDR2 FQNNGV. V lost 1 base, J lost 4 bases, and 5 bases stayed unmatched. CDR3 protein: CASSLGTGNAYGYTF. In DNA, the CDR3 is TGTGCCAGCAGCTTAGGGACAGGGAACGCCTATGGCTACACCTTC.